These T cell receptor beta chains were read from a single sample in a study of blood T cells in healthy people across ages. TCRdb ran MiXCR on the 5' RACE reads and lists one entry per CDR3 protein. This table holds about 1.1 million distinct CDR3 sequences, 30% to 40% found once. Sequencing was done on a sample of blood. These receptors came from a man between 18 and 35 years old in good health. CDR3s include the opening cysteine and the closing phenylalanine or tryptophan. The D gene is left open where the match is weak. Size is stated for part of the rows, as once, few or many counts, or as a class when the clone is expanded.

d_call: TRBD1; j_call: TRBJ1-1; v_call: TRBV7-3; clone_size: few; cdr3_aa: CASSTTGGGNTEAFF; cdr3_nt: TGTGCCAGCAGCACCACAGGGGGAGGAAACACTGAAGCTTTCTTT
d_call: NA; j_call: TRBJ1-1; v_call: TRBV5-1; clone_size: NA; cdr3_aa: CASSRRDGSPNTEAFF; cdr3_nt: TGCGCCAGCAGCCGTCGGGACGGAAGCCCGAACACTGAAGCTTTCTTT
d_call: NA; j_call: TRBJ2-1; v_call: TRBV5-1; clone_size: NA; cdr3_aa: CASSGGDSYNEQFF; cdr3_nt: TGCGCCAGCAGCGGAGGAGACAGCTACAATGAGCAGTTCTTC
d_call: NA; j_call: TRBJ1-3; v_call: TRBV6-6; clone_size: NA; cdr3_aa: CASSQGRGVGNTIYF; cdr3_nt: TGTGCCAGCAGCCAAGGGAGGGGTGTAGGAAACACCATATATTTT
d_call: NA; j_call: TRBJ2-5; v_call: TRBV7-2; clone_size: NA; cdr3_aa: CASSLVQTMWEQYF; cdr3_nt: TGTGCCAGCAGCTTAGTTCAGACGATGTGGGAGCAGTACTTC
d_call: TRBD1; j_call: TRBJ1-3; v_call: TRBV20-1; clone_size: NA; cdr3_aa: CSARSGGTGGLGPGNTIYF; cdr3_nt: TGCAGTGCTAGAAGTGGCGGGACAGGGGGCTTGGGGCCTGGAAACACCATATATTTT
d_call: TRBD1; j_call: TRBJ1-4; v_call: TRBV10-3; clone_size: NA; cdr3_aa: CAISPQGETNEELFF; cdr3_nt: TGTGCCATCAGTCCCCAGGGGGAGACTAATGAAGAACTGTTTTTT
d_call: NA; j_call: TRBJ2-1; v_call: TRBV14; clone_size: many; cdr3_aa: CASSQEKTPMMDEQFF; cdr3_nt: TGTGCCAGCAGCCAAGAAAAGACTCCTATGATGGATGAGCAGTTCTTC
d_call: NA; j_call: TRBJ1-4; v_call: TRBV28; clone_size: NA; cdr3_aa: CASSLSFGGTFAEKLFF; cdr3_nt: TGTGCCAGCAGTTTATCATTCGGGGGAACCTTCGCCGAAAAACTGTTTTTT
d_call: NA; j_call: TRBJ1-1; v_call: TRBV20-1; clone_size: NA; cdr3_aa: CSARDGGGVNTEAFF; cdr3_nt: TGCAGTGCTAGAGATGGGGGGGGGGTGAACACTGAAGCTTTCTTT
d_call: NA; j_call: TRBJ2-3; v_call: TRBV20-1; clone_size: few; cdr3_aa: CSASTAARARTDTQYF; cdr3_nt: TGCAGTGCCTCCACGGCCGCAAGAGCGAGGACAGATACGCAGTATTTT
d_call: TRBD1; j_call: TRBJ1-5; v_call: TRBV3-1; clone_size: NA; cdr3_aa: CASSHRQGINQPQHF; cdr3_nt: TGTGCCAGCAGCCATAGACAGGGGATCAATCAGCCCCAGCATTTT
d_call: NA; j_call: TRBJ2-3; v_call: TRBV29-1; clone_size: NA; cdr3_aa: CGVRTANYFTQYF; cdr3_nt: TGCGGCGTTAGGACAGCCAACTATTTTACGCAGTATTTT
d_call: NA; j_call: TRBJ1-1; v_call: TRBV20-1; clone_size: few; cdr3_aa: CSARTDRMNASTEAFF; cdr3_nt: TGCAGTGCTAGAACGGACAGAATGAACGCTTCGACTGAAGCTTTCTTT
d_call: NA; j_call: TRBJ1-1; v_call: TRBV4-3; clone_size: NA; cdr3_aa: CASSQVDSSNTEAFF; cdr3_nt: TGCGCCAGCAGCCAGGTGGACAGCTCGAACACTGAAGCTTTCTTT
d_call: TRBD2; j_call: TRBJ2-7; v_call: TRBV6-2/TRBV6-3; clone_size: NA; cdr3_aa: CASSSTSGGPTYNEQYF; cdr3_nt: TGTGCCAGCAGTTCGACTAGCGGGGGCCCAACCTACAATGAGCAGTACTTC
d_call: NA; j_call: TRBJ2-2; v_call: TRBV11-1; clone_size: NA; cdr3_aa: CASSTPNGAGELFF; cdr3_nt: TGTGCCAGCAGTACCCCCAACGGGGCCGGGGAGCTGTTTTTT
d_call: NA; j_call: TRBJ1-3; v_call: TRBV4-3; clone_size: NA; cdr3_aa: CASSQEGSGAEGNTIYF; cdr3_nt: TGCGCCAGCAGCCAAGAAGGTTCGGGGGCGGAAGGAAACACCATATATTTT
d_call: NA; j_call: TRBJ1-6; v_call: TRBV7-3; clone_size: few; cdr3_aa: CASSLQNNSPLHF; cdr3_nt: TGTGCCAGCAGCTTACAGAATAATTCACCCCTCCACTTT
d_call: NA; j_call: TRBJ1-1; v_call: TRBV18; clone_size: NA; cdr3_aa: CASSQGWGVEYTEAFF; cdr3_nt: TGTGCCAGCTCACAAGGGTGGGGAGTAGAATACACTGAAGCTTTCTTT
d_call: NA; j_call: TRBJ2-2; v_call: TRBV7-2; clone_size: NA; cdr3_aa: CASSRPGLTGELFF; cdr3_nt: TGTGCCAGCAGCCGGCCTGGACTTACCGGGGAGCTGTTTTTT
d_call: NA; j_call: TRBJ1-6; v_call: TRBV7-8; clone_size: few; cdr3_aa: CASSNGVQSSYNSPLHF; cdr3_nt: TGTGCCAGCAGCAACGGGGTCCAGAGCTCCTATAATTCACCCCTCCACTTT
d_call: NA; j_call: TRBJ2-5; v_call: TRBV29-1; clone_size: many; cdr3_aa: CSVGDIQETQYF; cdr3_nt: TGCAGCGTCGGGGACATACAAGAGACCCAGTACTTC
d_call: NA; j_call: TRBJ2-5; v_call: TRBV6-5; clone_size: NA; cdr3_aa: CASSYAVYNEQYF; cdr3_nt: TGTGCCAGCAGTTACGCGGTGTACAATGAGCAGTACTTC
d_call: NA; j_call: TRBJ1-1; v_call: TRBV5-5; clone_size: NA; cdr3_aa: CASSLGTYREGTEAFF; cdr3_nt: TGTGCCAGCAGCTTGGGAACCTACAGGGAAGGCACTGAAGCTTTCTTT
d_call: NA; j_call: TRBJ2-7; v_call: TRBV6-6; clone_size: NA; cdr3_aa: CASSYSSEGPTYEQYF; cdr3_nt: TGTGCCAGCAGTTACTCCTCGGAAGGCCCTACCTACGAGCAGTACTTC
d_call: TRBD2; j_call: TRBJ2-3; v_call: TRBV20-1; clone_size: NA; cdr3_aa: CSAGIAGGLIDTQYF; cdr3_nt: TGCAGTGCTGGGATAGCGGGGGGGCTCATAGATACGCAGTATTTT
d_call: NA; j_call: TRBJ1-4; v_call: TRBV20-1; clone_size: NA; cdr3_aa: CSARLLGDGTNEKLFF; cdr3_nt: TGCAGTGCTAGACTACTGGGGGACGGAACTAATGAAAAACTGTTTTTT
d_call: TRBD1; j_call: TRBJ1-2; v_call: TRBV7-8; clone_size: NA; cdr3_aa: CASSLGTGDGYGYTF; cdr3_nt: TGTGCCAGCAGCCTCGGGACAGGGGATGGCTATGGCTACACCTTC
d_call: NA; j_call: TRBJ1-6; v_call: TRBV14; clone_size: NA; cdr3_aa: CASSQGSTGYNSPLHF; cdr3_nt: TGTGCCAGCAGCCAAGGATCGACAGGTTATAATTCACCCCTCCACTTT
d_call: TRBD2; j_call: TRBJ2-3; v_call: TRBV4-2; clone_size: many; cdr3_aa: CASSLGLEADTQYF; cdr3_nt: TGTGCCAGCAGCCTCGGACTAGAGGCAGATACGCAGTATTTT
d_call: NA; j_call: TRBJ1-5; v_call: TRBV4-2; clone_size: few; cdr3_aa: CASSQDGDYSNQPQHF; cdr3_nt: TGTGCCAGCAGCCAAGATGGGGATTATAGCAATCAGCCCCAGCATTTT
d_call: NA; j_call: TRBJ2-1; v_call: TRBV29-1; clone_size: few; cdr3_aa: CSVVSSGSHNEQFF; cdr3_nt: TGCAGCGTTGTGTCGTCAGGGTCACACAATGAGCAGTTCTTC
d_call: NA; j_call: TRBJ2-7; v_call: TRBV6-2/TRBV6-3; clone_size: NA; cdr3_aa: CASSSTLVEPYNEQYF; cdr3_nt: TGTGCCAGCAGTTCGACTCTAGTTGAACCCTACAATGAGCAGTACTTC
d_call: NA; j_call: TRBJ1-5; v_call: TRBV12-3/TRBV12-4; clone_size: NA; cdr3_aa: CASSVPGAGQPQHF; cdr3_nt: TGTGCCAGCAGTGTTCCAGGGGCTGGGCAGCCCCAGCATTTT
d_call: NA; j_call: TRBJ2-5; v_call: TRBV27; clone_size: few; cdr3_aa: CASSKDSQLRETQYF; cdr3_nt: TGTGCCAGCAGTAAGGACAGTCAACTAAGGGAGACCCAGTACTTC
d_call: NA; j_call: TRBJ2-1; v_call: TRBV7-3; clone_size: NA; cdr3_aa: CASSLRQANEQFF; cdr3_nt: TGTGCCAGCAGCTTAAGACAGGCCAATGAGCAGTTCTTC
d_call: NA; j_call: TRBJ1-2; v_call: TRBV6-2/TRBV6-3; clone_size: NA; cdr3_aa: CASSYSGIEGYTF; cdr3_nt: TGTGCCAGCAGTTACTCTGGGATCGAGGGCTACACCTTC
d_call: NA; j_call: TRBJ2-1; v_call: TRBV9; clone_size: NA; cdr3_aa: CASSVAFRGGEQFF; cdr3_nt: TGTGCCAGCAGCGTAGCCTTTCGGGGAGGTGAGCAGTTCTTC
d_call: NA; j_call: TRBJ1-2; v_call: TRBV6-6; clone_size: NA; cdr3_aa: CASSDAGQAGYTF; cdr3_nt: TGTGCCAGCAGTGACGCCGGGCAGGCGGGCTACACCTTC
d_call: TRBD1; j_call: TRBJ1-1; v_call: TRBV20-1; clone_size: few; cdr3_aa: CSARDAGPGGTEAFF; cdr3_nt: TGCAGTGCTAGAGATGCGGGCCCAGGGGGCACTGAAGCTTTCTTT
d_call: NA; j_call: TRBJ1-6; v_call: TRBV12-3/TRBV12-4; clone_size: few; cdr3_aa: CASSLARGAPNSPLHF; cdr3_nt: TGTGCCAGCAGTTTAGCTAGAGGGGCACCTAATTCACCCCTCCACTTT
d_call: NA; j_call: TRBJ2-1; v_call: TRBV20-1; clone_size: many; cdr3_aa: CSARVAYNEQFF; cdr3_nt: TGCAGTGCTAGAGTGGCGTACAATGAGCAGTTCTTC
d_call: TRBD1; j_call: TRBJ1-1; v_call: TRBV6-1; clone_size: NA; cdr3_aa: CASSAYRGRRNTEAFF; cdr3_nt: TGTGCCAGCAGTGCCTACAGGGGGCGTAGGAACACTGAAGCTTTCTTT
d_call: TRBD1; j_call: TRBJ2-7; v_call: TRBV7-9; clone_size: NA; cdr3_aa: CASSSRTGPYEQYF; cdr3_nt: TGTGCCAGCAGCTCCCGGACAGGCCCCTACGAGCAGTACTTC
d_call: NA; j_call: TRBJ1-6; v_call: TRBV20-1; clone_size: few; cdr3_aa: CSARDQQGKSNSPLHF; cdr3_nt: TGCAGTGCTAGAGATCAGCAGGGGAAGAGTAATTCACCCCTCCACTTT
d_call: NA; j_call: TRBJ1-2; v_call: TRBV20-1; clone_size: NA; cdr3_aa: CSARDSVLANYGYTF; cdr3_nt: TGCAGTGCTAGAGATTCGGTCTTAGCTAACTATGGCTACACCTTC
d_call: NA; j_call: TRBJ2-5; v_call: TRBV12-3/TRBV12-4; clone_size: NA; cdr3_aa: CASSPRGRGETQYF; cdr3_nt: TGTGCCAGCAGTCCCCGGGGCAGGGGAGAGACCCAGTACTTC
d_call: NA; j_call: TRBJ2-1; v_call: TRBV7-2; clone_size: few; cdr3_aa: CASSSPTARPFNEQFF; cdr3_nt: TGTGCCAGCAGCTCTCCCACCGCACGACCTTTCAATGAGCAGTTCTTC
d_call: TRBD2; j_call: TRBJ2-1; v_call: TRBV5-1; clone_size: many; cdr3_aa: CASSAGLALGNEQFF; cdr3_nt: TGCGCCAGCAGCGCGGGACTAGCCCTTGGGAATGAGCAGTTCTTC
d_call: TRBD1; j_call: TRBJ1-2; v_call: TRBV2; clone_size: many; cdr3_aa: CASSEGAYGYTF; cdr3_nt: TGTGCCAGCAGCGAGGGGGCCTATGGCTACACCTTC
d_call: TRBD1; j_call: TRBJ1-5; v_call: TRBV5-1; clone_size: NA; cdr3_aa: CTSPKNSRQGIQPQHF; cdr3_nt: TGCACCAGTCCCAAGAACAGTAGACAGGGCATTCAGCCCCAGCATTTT
d_call: NA; j_call: TRBJ2-3; v_call: TRBV7-6; clone_size: few; cdr3_aa: CASSLAAGALADTQYF; cdr3_nt: TGTGCCAGCAGCTTAGCGGCCGGGGCCCTGGCAGATACGCAGTATTTT
d_call: TRBD2; j_call: TRBJ2-3; v_call: TRBV27; clone_size: NA; cdr3_aa: CAGASGKGAPQYF; cdr3_nt: TGTGCGGGGGCTAGCGGGAAAGGGGCTCCGCAGTATTTT
d_call: NA; j_call: TRBJ2-2; v_call: TRBV7-2; clone_size: NA; cdr3_aa: CASSLSGAGAGELFF; cdr3_nt: TGTGCCAGCAGCTTATCGGGGGCGGGCGCCGGGGAGCTGTTTTTT
d_call: NA; j_call: TRBJ2-2; v_call: TRBV4-1; clone_size: NA; cdr3_aa: CASSPYITATGELFF; cdr3_nt: TGCGCCAGCAGCCCCTACATTACAGCAACCGGGGAGCTGTTTTTT
d_call: NA; j_call: TRBJ1-4; v_call: TRBV10-3; clone_size: NA; cdr3_aa: CAISESRGSGEKLFF; cdr3_nt: TGTGCCATCAGTGAGTCGCGAGGGTCGGGGGAAAAACTGTTTTTT
d_call: TRBD2; j_call: TRBJ2-5; v_call: TRBV9; clone_size: NA; cdr3_aa: CASSVESSGLVINEQYF; cdr3_nt: TGTGCCAGCAGCGTAGAGTCTAGCGGGTTGGTTATCAATGAGCAGTACTTC
d_call: TRBD2; j_call: TRBJ2-1; v_call: TRBV4-1; clone_size: NA; cdr3_aa: CASSQTSGPSYNEQFF; cdr3_nt: TGCGCCAGCAGCCAGACTAGCGGGCCCTCCTACAATGAGCAGTTCTTC